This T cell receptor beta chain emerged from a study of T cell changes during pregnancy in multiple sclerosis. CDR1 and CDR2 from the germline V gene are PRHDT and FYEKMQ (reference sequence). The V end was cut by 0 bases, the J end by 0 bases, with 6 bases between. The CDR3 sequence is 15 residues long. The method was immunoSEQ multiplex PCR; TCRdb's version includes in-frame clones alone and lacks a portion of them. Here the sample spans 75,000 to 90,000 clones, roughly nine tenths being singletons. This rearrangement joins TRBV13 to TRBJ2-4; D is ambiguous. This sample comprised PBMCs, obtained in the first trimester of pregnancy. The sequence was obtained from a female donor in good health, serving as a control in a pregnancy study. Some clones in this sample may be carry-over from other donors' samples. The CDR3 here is CASSLGWPAKNIQYF. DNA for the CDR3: TGTGCCAGCAGCTTAGGATGGCCAGCCAAAAACATTCAGTACTTC.